Listed below are T cell receptor beta chains from one sample, sequenced in a study of T cell repertoires in aging, cancer and after chemotherapy. TCRdb called the multiplex PCR reads again in MiXCR, with one record for every CDR3 protein. The sample carries 6,000 or so distinct CDR3 sequences, around 38% recorded once. The sample taken for sequencing was blood. The receptors originated from a human donor in good health. Both conserved end residues are part of each CDR3. The order of the fields is V gene, J gene, CDR3 protein.

TRBV18	TRBJ2-2	CASSPRRQGNTGEMFF
TRBV13	TRBJ1-2	CASSLEGGGGRGYTF
TRBV18	TRBJ2-1	CASSPPRRTSGSIITYNEQFF
TRBV5-6	TRBJ1-4	CASSLERREKLFF
TRBV15	TRBJ1-5	CATSSPMGYQPQHF
TRBV27	TRBJ2-3	CASSSTPPGELSDTQYF
TRBV19	TRBJ1-6	CASSDRAAYNSPLHF
TRBV7-2	TRBJ2-7	CASSFPLSGGYEQYF
TRBV18	TRBJ2-5	CASSPPGQGWKTQYF
TRBV6-2/TRBV6-3	TRBJ1-5	CASSYWTSNQPQHF
TRBV29-1	TRBJ1-5	CSVGSNFNQPQHF
TRBV5-1	TRBJ1-1	CASSLSAGTANTEAFF
TRBV19	TRBJ2-6	CASKSSAIPGANVLTF
TRBV6-6	TRBJ2-7	CASSTSGVGEQYF
TRBV6-5	TRBJ1-4	CASSYNGRGAGEKLFF
TRBV5-6	TRBJ1-1	CASSSNMGKNTEAFF
TRBV12-3/TRBV12-4	TRBJ2-2	CASSSFTPGELFF
TRBV5-6	TRBJ2-4	CASSLEPGDKNIQYF
TRBV19	TRBJ1-4	CASSMRGPASTNEKLFF
TRBV18	TRBJ1-6	CASSPQARAGNSPLHF
TRBV5-5	TRBJ2-2	CASSLRTSGLASTGELFF
TRBV19	TRBJ1-6	CASQRQGARSSYNSPLHF
TRBV5-6	TRBJ1-6	CASSQVEDSPLHF
TRBV18	TRBJ1-3	CASSQGIQGLNTIYF
TRBV6-1	TRBJ2-7	CASSPTGVEQYF
TRBV6-5	TRBJ2-5	CARSPGPETQYF
TRBV15	TRBJ2-4	CATSKWTGMAKNIQYF
TRBV19	TRBJ1-6	CASRGSGEELRQGYNSPLHF
TRBV5-6	TRBJ1-2	CASSSLPSAGYTF
TRBV10-3	TRBJ1-2	CAISDGDGYTF
TRBV7-2	TRBJ2-7	CASSLGTSLYEQYF
TRBV29-1	TRBJ2-7	CSVSSTGYEQYF
TRBV19	TRBJ1-5	CASSISGVPDRPQHF
TRBV19	TRBJ2-1	CASSIGPTSGAPLDEQFF
TRBV6-1	TRBJ2-1	CASRQGVYNEQFF
TRBV6-5	TRBJ1-1	CASSYSGQKNTEAFF
TRBV12-3/TRBV12-4	TRBJ2-5	CASSLGPWDTQYF
TRBV11-1	TRBJ2-2	CASALGGAGELFF
TRBV27	TRBJ1-1	CASSQTGTELNTEAFF
TRBV12-3/TRBV12-4	TRBJ2-6	CAGRVLSGANVLTF
TRBV10-3	TRBJ1-1	CAISDMDSEAFF
TRBV20-1	TRBJ2-5	CSARSTSGSQETQYF
TRBV5-1	TRBJ2-2	CASSLDVGELFF
TRBV6-5	TRBJ2-5	CASSYRDRVETQYF
TRBV6-5	TRBJ1-5	CASRADGKDQPQHF
TRBV19	TRBJ2-1	CASSIDRRGQYNEQFF
TRBV6-1	TRBJ1-5	CASSELDRQPQHF
TRBV27	TRBJ2-7	CASSPGTGGNSYEQYF
TRBV6-5	TRBJ1-2	CASSPSGGGYGYTF
TRBV12-3/TRBV12-4	TRBJ2-1	CASRPPGLAVSSEQFF
TRBV19	TRBJ2-3	CASSIPIGLGPGTQYF
TRBV10-3	TRBJ2-3	CASGLDGDTDTQYF
TRBV12-3/TRBV12-4	TRBJ2-3	CASSGEGGTSGGGRDTQYF
TRBV11-3	TRBJ2-3	CASSLRTSGGPDTQYF
TRBV6-5	TRBJ2-3	CASKPGGASTDTQYF
TRBV19	TRBJ2-7	CASKPTGQGPYEQYF
TRBV7-6	TRBJ2-5	CASSLASFQETQYF
TRBV6-1	TRBJ2-1	CASSPGSGGDYNEQFF
TRBV6-5	TRBJ2-1	CASSLSTSGASNEQFF
TRBV12-3/TRBV12-4	TRBJ1-4	CASSLGRGSGEKLFF